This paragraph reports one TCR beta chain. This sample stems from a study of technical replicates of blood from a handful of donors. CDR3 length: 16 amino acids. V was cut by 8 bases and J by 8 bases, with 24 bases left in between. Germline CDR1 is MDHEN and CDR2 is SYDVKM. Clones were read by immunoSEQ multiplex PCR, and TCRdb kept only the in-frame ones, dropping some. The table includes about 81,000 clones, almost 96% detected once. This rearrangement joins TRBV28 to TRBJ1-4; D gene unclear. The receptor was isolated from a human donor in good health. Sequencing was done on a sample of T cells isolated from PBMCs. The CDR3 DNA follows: TGTGCCAGCTGTCTTCCTGATCTCTTAGAAGAGGAAAAACTGTTTTTT. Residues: CASCLPDLLEEEKLFF.